The clone carrying this TCR beta chain was counted only a few times. This entry belongs to a study of response to subunit inactivated influenza vaccine. TCRdb analysed the RT-PCR reads with MiXCR anew, one entry per CDR3 protein. The sample consists of 150,000 to 200,000 distinct CDR3 sequences, about an eighth of them appearing once. CDR1 and CDR2 (germline): SNHLY, FYNNEI. Trimming cost V 10 bases and J 4 bases, with 4 bases left between them. This CDR3 comprises 9 residues. The data also belong to a second study, concerning T cells expressing NK-cell markers. From that second work: As the method of synthesis, 5'RACE template switching with UMIs yielded TCR beta cDNA. Sorted CD3+CD56-NKG2C+, CD3+CD56+NKG2C+ and CD3+CD56+NKG2C- T cells supplied the TCR beta repertoires.

The sequencing used CD8+ T cells sorted from PBMCs, collected roughly 12 days after vaccination. The origin of this receptor is a man aged 50-60 years who received an inactivated influenza vaccine. The chain has TRBV2 and TRBJ2-5; D uncertain. The CDR3 spells CATLETQYF. For the CDR3, the DNA is TGTGCCACCCTAGAGACCCAGTACTTC. Looking up the rest from reference TRBV2 and TRBJ2-5 gives the full variable domain: EPEVTQTPSHQVTQMGQEVILRCVPISNHLYFYWYRQILGQKVEFLVSFYNNEISEKSEIFDDQFSVERPDGSNFTLKIRSTKLEDSAMYFCATLETQYFGPGTRLLVL.